This TCR beta chain was sequenced during a study of T cell responses to AZD1222 COVID-19 vaccine. Assay used: immunoSEQ multiplex PCR; TCRdb lists only in-frame clones, some missing. The sample has 150,000 to 200,000 clones, 75% to 90% seen once. This CDR3 has 13 amino acids. V shed 7 bases and J shed 1 base, with 10 bases lying between them. Germline V CDR1 and CDR2: MNHEY, SVGAGI. Study findings and constraints: Mostly white British, mostly female donors; authors suggested clonal diversity may be underestimated. Nearly half of spike-specific TCRs reportedly go after variant regions that carry no mutations. Researchers report vaccine-associated CD4 TCRs spanning spike, with dominance at 160-218 and 743-854. Repertoire collection took place solely once the T cell response had peaked.

This clone was seen a few times. Its antigen is still unknown. This clonotype was sampled from an adult in good health. The sample here was peripheral blood, taken on day 0 of MenACWY control vaccination. The V and J genes are TRBV6-5 and TRBJ1-1, with D possibly TRBD1 on 5 matching bases. The CDR3 loop reads CASTMGENTEAFF. The CDR3 DNA reads as TGTGCCAGCACCATGGGGGAGAACACTGAAGCTTTCTTT.